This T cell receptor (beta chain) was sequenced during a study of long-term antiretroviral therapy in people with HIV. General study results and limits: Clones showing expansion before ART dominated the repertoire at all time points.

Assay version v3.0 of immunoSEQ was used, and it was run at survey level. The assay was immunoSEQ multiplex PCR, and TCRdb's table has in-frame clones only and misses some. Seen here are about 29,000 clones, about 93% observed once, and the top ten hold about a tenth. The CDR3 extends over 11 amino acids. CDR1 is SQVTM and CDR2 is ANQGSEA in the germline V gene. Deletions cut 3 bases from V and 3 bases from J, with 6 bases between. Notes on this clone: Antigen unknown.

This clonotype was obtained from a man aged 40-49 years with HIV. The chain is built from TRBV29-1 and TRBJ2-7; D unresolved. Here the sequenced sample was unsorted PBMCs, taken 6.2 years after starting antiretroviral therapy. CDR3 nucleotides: TGCAGCGTTGAGTTCAGCTACGAGCAGTACTTC. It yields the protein CSVEFSYEQYF.